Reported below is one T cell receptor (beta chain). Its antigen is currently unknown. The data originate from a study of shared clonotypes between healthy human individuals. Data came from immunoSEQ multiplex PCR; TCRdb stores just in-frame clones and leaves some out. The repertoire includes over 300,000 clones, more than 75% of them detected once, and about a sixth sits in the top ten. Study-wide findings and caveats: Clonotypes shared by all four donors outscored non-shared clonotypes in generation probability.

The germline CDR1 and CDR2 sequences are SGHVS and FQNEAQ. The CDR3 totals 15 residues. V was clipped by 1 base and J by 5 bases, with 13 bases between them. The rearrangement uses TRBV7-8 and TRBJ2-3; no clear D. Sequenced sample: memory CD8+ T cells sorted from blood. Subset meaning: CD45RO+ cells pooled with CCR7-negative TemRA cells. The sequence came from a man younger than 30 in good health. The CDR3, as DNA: TGTGCCAGCAGCTTAGGAGATGGAGTGGGAGATACGCAGTATTTT. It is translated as CASSLGDGVGDTQYF.